These T cell receptor beta chains were read from a single sample in a study of sequential checkpoint blockade in melanoma. The protocol was immunoSEQ multiplex PCR, while the TCRdb copy is restricted to in-frame clones and leaves out a portion. The table lists 5,100 or so clones, 78% of them singletons. This material consisted of CD8+ T cells sorted from blood (inferred from file names), taken from a patient given nivolumab and ipilimumab in sequence. The receptors originated from a human donor with melanoma. The CDR3 runs from the conserved cysteine through the conserved F or W. D genes are given only for firm matches. A row's size may be missing; if present it is once, few, many or a size class.

v_call	cdr3_length	j_call	d_call	clone_size	cdr3_aa	cdr3_nt
TRBV7-2	12	TRBJ1-5	-	-	CASSLASQPQHF	TGTGCCAGCAGCTTAGCGAGCCAGCCCCAGCATTTT
TRBV6-4	13	TRBJ1-1	-	-	CASSDRPGAEAFF	TGTGCCAGCAGTGACAGACCGGGAGCAGAAGCTTTCTTT
TRBV28	16	TRBJ1-6	-	-	CASSLLVGGLGSPLHF	TGTGCCAGCAGTTTATTGGTTGGAGGGTTAGGTTCACCCCTCCACTTT
TRBV7-3	16	TRBJ2-3	TRBD1	-	CASRASGTGGRDTQYF	TGTGCCAGCAGGGCATCCGGGACAGGGGGCCGAGATACGCAGTATTTT
TRBV21-1	14	TRBJ1-4	-	few	CASSKGDKIEKLFF	TGTGCCAGCAGCAAAGGTGACAAGATAGAAAAACTGTTTTTT
TRBV7-6	16	TRBJ2-3	TRBD1	-	CASSAHWDRVADTQYF	TGTGCCAGCAGCGCACACTGGGACAGGGTTGCAGATACGCAGTATTTT
TRBV7-6	14	TRBJ2-3	TRBD1	once	CASSLGQGSDTQYF	TGTGCCAGCAGCTTAGGACAGGGATCAGATACGCAGTATTTT
TRBV5-1	14	TRBJ2-1	-	-	CASSLTSSGVSSFF	TGCGCCAGCAGCTTGACAAGTTCAGGGGTTTCTTCGTTCTTC
TRBV28	14	TRBJ2-2	TRBD1	-	CASSATGTTGELFF	TGTGCCAGCAGTGCGACAGGGACCACCGGGGAGCTGTTTTTT
TRBV6-1	14	TRBJ2-5	-	-	CASSEALREGTQYF	TGTGCCAGCAGTGAAGCGCTTCGGGAAGGGACCCAGTACTTC
TRBV13	14	TRBJ1-5	TRBD1	-	CASSSFRGNQPQHF	TGTGCCAGCAGCTCATTCAGGGGGAATCAGCCCCAGCATTTT
TRBV12-2	21	TRBJ2-3	-	once	CASRFAGTSGGAVWSTDTQYF	TGTGCAAGTCGCTTTGCCGGGACTAGCGGGGGGGCCGTGTGGAGCACAGATACGCAGTATTTT
TRBV7-9	14	TRBJ2-1	TRBD2	-	CASSLGTSGDEQFF	TGTGCCAGCAGCTTGGGGACTAGTGGCGATGAGCAGTTCTTC
TRBV7-9	15	TRBJ1-6	TRBD1	few	CASSQVVTGYSPLHF	TGTGCCAGCAGCCAGGTTGTGACAGGGTATTCACCCCTCCACTTT
TRBV7-3	15	TRBJ1-1	TRBD1	-	CASSLTPTGADEAFF	TGTGCCAGCAGCTTAACCCCGACAGGGGCCGATGAAGCTTTCTTT
TRBV19	16	TRBJ1-5	TRBD1	-	CASTPTGLGSNQPQHF	TGTGCCAGTACCCCGACAGGGCTTGGTAGCAATCAGCCCCAGCATTTT